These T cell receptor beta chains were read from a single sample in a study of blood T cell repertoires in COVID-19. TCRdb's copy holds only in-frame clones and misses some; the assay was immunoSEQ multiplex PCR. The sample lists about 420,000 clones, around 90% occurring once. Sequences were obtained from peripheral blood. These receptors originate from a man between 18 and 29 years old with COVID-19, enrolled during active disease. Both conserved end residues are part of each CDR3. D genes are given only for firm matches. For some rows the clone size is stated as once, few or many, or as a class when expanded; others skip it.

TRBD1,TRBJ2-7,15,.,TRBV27,TGTGCCAGCAGTCCCTCGGGACAGAGCTCCTACGAGCAGTACTTC,CASSPSGQSSYEQYF
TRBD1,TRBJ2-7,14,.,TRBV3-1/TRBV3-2,TGTGCCAGCAGCCAACAGGGACAGCACTACGAGCAGTACTTC,CASSQQGQHYEQYF
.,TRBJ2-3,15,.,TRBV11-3,TGTGCCAGCAGCTTAGACGGGAGAAGCACAGATACGCAGTATTTT,CASSLDGRSTDTQYF
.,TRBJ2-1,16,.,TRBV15,TGTGCCACCAGCAGTCTTGACAGGTTTGTGGACAATGAGCAGTTCTTC,CATSSLDRFVDNEQFF
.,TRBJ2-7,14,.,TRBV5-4,TGTGCCAGCAGCTCCGGGACAACTTCCTACGAGCAGTACTTC,CASSSGTTSYEQYF
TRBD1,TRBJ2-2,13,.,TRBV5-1,TGCGCCAGCAGCAACAGGGGTCCCGGGGAGCTGTTTTTT,CASSNRGPGELFF
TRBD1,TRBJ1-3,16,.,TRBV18,TGTGCCAGCTCGCGGGACAGGGTAACATATGGAAACACCATATATTTT,CASSRDRVTYGNTIYF
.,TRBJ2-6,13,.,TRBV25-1,TGTGCCAGCACTTACTCTGGGGCCAACGTCCTGACTTTC,CASTYSGANVLTF
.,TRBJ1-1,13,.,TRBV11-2,TGTGCCAGCAGCCGCCCCCCGGGGACTGAAGCTTTCTTT,CASSRPPGTEAFF
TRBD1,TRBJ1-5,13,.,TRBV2,TGTGCCAGCAGCGGGGACAGGGACCAGCCCCAGCATTTT,CASSGDRDQPQHF
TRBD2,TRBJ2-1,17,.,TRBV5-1,TGCGCCAGCAGCTTCGGACTAGCGGGAGCTTCCTACAATGAGCAGTTCTTC,CASSFGLAGASYNEQFF
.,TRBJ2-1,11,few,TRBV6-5,TGTGCCAGCAGTTACAAGGGGTCACTCTTCTTC,CASSYKGSLFF
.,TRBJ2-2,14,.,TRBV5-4,TGTGCCAGCAGCTTGGAGGGGTACACCGGGGAGCTGTTTTTT,CASSLEGYTGELFF
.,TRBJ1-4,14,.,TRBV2,TGTGCCAGCGTACGCGGGACAACTAATGAAAAACTGTTTTTT,CASVRGTTNEKLFF
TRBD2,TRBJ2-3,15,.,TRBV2,TGTGCCAGCAGTGAAGGTGGACTAGGGGCCGGTACGCAGTATTTT,CASSEGGLGAGTQYF
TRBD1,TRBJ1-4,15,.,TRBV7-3,TGTGCCAGCAGCTTTTTGGGGGACAGTCGGGAAAAACTGTTTTTT,CASSFLGDSREKLFF
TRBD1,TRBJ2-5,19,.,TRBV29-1,TGCAGCGTTGCTTTTTTGGGCAGGGGGACCAAGAAAGATCAAGAGACCCAGTACTTC,CSVAFLGRGTKKDQETQYF
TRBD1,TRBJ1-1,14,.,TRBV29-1,TGCAGCGTTAGGAGACAGGGGTGGAACACTGAAGCTTTCTTT,CSVRRQGWNTEAFF
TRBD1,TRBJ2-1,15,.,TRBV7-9,TGTGCCAGCAGCAGCGGGACAGGGGTTCTCCATGAGCAGTTCTTC,CASSSGTGVLHEQFF
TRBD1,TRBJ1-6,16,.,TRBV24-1,TGTGCCACCAGTGACAGCCCCGGGACAGTTTATTCACCCCTCCACTTT,CATSDSPGTVYSPLHF
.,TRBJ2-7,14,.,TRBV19,TGTGCCAGTACCTTGACAGGTGCTTCCTACGAGCAGTACTTC,CASTLTGASYEQYF
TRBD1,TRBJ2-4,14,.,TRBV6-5,TGTGCCAGCAGTAAAAGACAGGGCCCAAACATTCAGTACTTC,CASSKRQGPNIQYF
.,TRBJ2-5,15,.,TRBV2,TGTGCCAGCAGTGAAGCCCAGCCGGGACAAGAGACCCAGTACTTC,CASSEAQPGQETQYF
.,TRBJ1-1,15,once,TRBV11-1,TGTGCCAGCAGCCGCGGGGGGGGGCTGTCGACTGAAGCTTTCTTT,CASSRGGGLSTEAFF
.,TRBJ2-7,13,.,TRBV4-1,TGCGCCAGCAGCCAACTGACGGGCTACGAGCAGTACTTC,CASSQLTGYEQYF
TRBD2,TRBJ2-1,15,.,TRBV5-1,TGCGCCAGCAGCTTGGGGACTAGCGGGGGCCGCCCCGGGTTCTTC,CASSLGTSGGRPGFF
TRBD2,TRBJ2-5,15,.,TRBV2,TGTGCCAGCAGTCCGGGACTAGCGGCCAGAGAGACCCAGTACTTC,CASSPGLAARETQYF
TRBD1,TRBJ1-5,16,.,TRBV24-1,TGTGCCACCAGTGATTCGGGGACAGGCGGCAATCAGCCCCAGCATTTT,CATSDSGTGGNQPQHF
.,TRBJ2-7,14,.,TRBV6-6,TGTGCCAGCAGTTACCAAGGAGTGACCTACGAGCAGTACTTC,CASSYQGVTYEQYF
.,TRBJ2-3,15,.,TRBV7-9,TGTGCCAGCAGCTTAGGGCCACGGGGGACAGATACGCAGTATTTT,CASSLGPRGTDTQYF
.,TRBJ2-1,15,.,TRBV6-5,TGTGCCAGCAGCCAACCCGGGAGTGCTTACAATGAGCAGTTCTTC,CASSQPGSAYNEQFF
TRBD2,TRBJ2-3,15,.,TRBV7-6,TGTGCCAGCAGCCAGACTAGCGGGAGCACAGATACGCAGTATTTT,CASSQTSGSTDTQYF
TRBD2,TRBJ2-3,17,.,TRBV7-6,TGTGCCAGCAGCGCCCGGACTAGCGGCTCTAGCACAGATACGCAGTATTTT,CASSARTSGSSTDTQYF
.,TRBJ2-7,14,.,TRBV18,TGTGCCAGCTCACCGATAGGAGATACCTACGAGCAGTACTTC,CASSPIGDTYEQYF
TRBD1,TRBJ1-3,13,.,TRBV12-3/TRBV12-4,TGTGCCAGCAGTCGGACAGGGGGAAACACCATATATTTT,CASSRTGGNTIYF
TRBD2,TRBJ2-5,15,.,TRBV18,TGTGCCAGCCTTCTAGCGGGAGGGCCGAAGGAGACCCAGTACTTC,CASLLAGGPKETQYF
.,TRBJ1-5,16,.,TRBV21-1,TGTGCCAGCATCACCAGAGGCAGGGATAGCAATCAGCCCCAGCATTTT,CASITRGRDSNQPQHF
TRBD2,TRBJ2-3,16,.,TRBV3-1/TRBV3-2,TGTGCCAGCAGCCAAGGACTAGCGGGGGGGCAACATACGCAGTATTTT,CASSQGLAGGQHTQYF
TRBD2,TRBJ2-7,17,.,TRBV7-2,TGTGCCAGCAGCGTAGTAGGACGGACTAGTTCGGCCTACGAGCAGTACTTC,CASSVVGRTSSAYEQYF
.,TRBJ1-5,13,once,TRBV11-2,TGTGCCAGCAGCCGTTTTAGCAATCAGCCCCAGCATTTT,CASSRFSNQPQHF
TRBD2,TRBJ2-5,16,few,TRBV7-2,TGTGCCAGCAGCTTAGGTTTTCTAGCGGGAGAAGAGACCCAGTACTTC,CASSLGFLAGEETQYF
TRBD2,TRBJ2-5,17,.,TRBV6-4,TGTGCCAGCAGTGATGTTCAGCGGGAGGGCCCGGGAGAGACCCAGTACTTC,CASSDVQREGPGETQYF
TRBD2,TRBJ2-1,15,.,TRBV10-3,TGTGCCATCAGTGACCCGGGACTACCCAACAATGAGCAGTTCTTC,CAISDPGLPNNEQFF